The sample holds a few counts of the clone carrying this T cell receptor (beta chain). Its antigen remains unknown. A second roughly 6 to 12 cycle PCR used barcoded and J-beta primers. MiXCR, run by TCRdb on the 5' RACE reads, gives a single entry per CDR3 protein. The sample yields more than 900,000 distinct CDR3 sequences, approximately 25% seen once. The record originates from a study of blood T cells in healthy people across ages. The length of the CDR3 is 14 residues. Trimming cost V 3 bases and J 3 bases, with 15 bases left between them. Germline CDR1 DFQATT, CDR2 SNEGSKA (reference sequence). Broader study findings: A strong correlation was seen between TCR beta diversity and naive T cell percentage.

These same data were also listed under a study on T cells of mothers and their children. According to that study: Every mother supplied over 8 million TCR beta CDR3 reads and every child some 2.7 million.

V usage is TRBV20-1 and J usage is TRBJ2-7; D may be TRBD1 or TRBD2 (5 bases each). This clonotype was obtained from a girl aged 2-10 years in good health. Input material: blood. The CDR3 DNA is TGCAGTGCTAGCCGGGACCTGAAGGGCTACGAGCAGTACTTC. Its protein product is CSASRDLKGYEQYF.